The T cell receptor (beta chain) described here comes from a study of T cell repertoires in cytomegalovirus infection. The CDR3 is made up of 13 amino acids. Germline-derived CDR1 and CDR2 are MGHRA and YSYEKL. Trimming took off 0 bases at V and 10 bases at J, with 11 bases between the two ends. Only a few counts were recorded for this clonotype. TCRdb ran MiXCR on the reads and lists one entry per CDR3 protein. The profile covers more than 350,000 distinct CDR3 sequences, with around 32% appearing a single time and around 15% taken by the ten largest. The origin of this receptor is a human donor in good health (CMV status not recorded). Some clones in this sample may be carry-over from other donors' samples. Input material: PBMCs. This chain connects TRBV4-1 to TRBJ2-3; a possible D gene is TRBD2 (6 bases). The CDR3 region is CASSQDPLASQYF. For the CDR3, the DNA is TGCGCCAGCAGCCAAGATCCCCTAGCGTCGCAGTATTTT.